The clone carrying this TCR beta chain was observed a few times. The target antigen is unknown. These data come from a study of spatial heterogeneity in lung cancer. Study-wide background: The mean occurrence of each unique TCR and UMI combination in raw reads exceeded eight. Broader study findings: Ubiquitous expanded tumor TCRs appeared in blood more at resection than follow-up.

V shed 4 bases and J 4 bases; nucleotides not matched to a gene: 9. This CDR3 comprises 15 residues. Germline values: CDR1 SGHRS, CDR2 YFSETQ. The sample's time point: sample taken at primary tumor resection. Researchers sequenced whole RNA taken from tumor, nontumor lung or frozen PBMC without sorting. TCRdb passed the 5' RACE reads through MiXCR, listing each CDR3 protein once. The data show under 20,000 distinct CDR3 sequences, with about 19% seen just once and around an eighth held by the top ten. V gene TRBV5-1 combines with J gene TRBJ1-1; 8 bases are a match to TRBD1. The clonotype was recovered from a male donor with early-stage non-small cell lung cancer. The specimen comprised PBMCs, sampled at surgery. The CDR3 nucleotides read TGCGCCAGCAGCCCCCGGACAGGGAGCGGCACTGAAGCTTTCTTT. Encoded protein: CASSPRTGSGTEAFF.